The table lists the clone carrying this TCR beta chain with a few counts. Antigen unknown. The sample comes from a study of vaccination effects on CD4 cells after COVID-19. Under the ViraFEST assay, PBMC were stimulated with viral peptide pools so that antigen-specific CD4+ T cells expanded. Sequencing was performed afterwards. After roughly 9 days in culture, the CD4+ T cells were isolated. Half-medium changes using IL-2 medium occurred on days 3 and 7. Method: immunoSEQ multiplex PCR; TCRdb's copy keeps in-frame clones and lacks some. The sample lists fewer than 65,000 clones, roughly 76% occurring once. Germline CDR1 and CDR2: SNHLY and FYNNEI. The CDR3 length is 14 residues. The V gene end was trimmed by 5 bases and the J gene end by 9 bases; junction bases not matched to a gene: 7.

The source is a human donor who received a COVID-19 vaccine. The sequencing used CD4+ T cells from PBMCs cultured with HCoV-229E spike peptides, collected before COVID-19 vaccination. V is TRBV2 and J is TRBJ1-6; 7 nucleotides line up with TRBD1. The CDR3 sequence is CASSPTGVGSPLHF. Written as DNA, the CDR3 is TGTGCCAGCAGTCCCACAGGGGTAGGTTCACCCCTCCACTTT.